This entry concerns a single TCR beta chain. What it recognizes is unknown. The data are from a study of cytomegalovirus exposure and HLA in healthy donors. Study-wide results and caveats: Cytomegalovirus association was assigned to over 150 TCR beta chains. It was taken for granted in presence/absence analyses that sequencing depth across donors was roughly uniform. In a later analysis, around 18,000 TCR beta sequences were associated with HLA alleles at 0.05 false discovery rate.

PCR primers comprised 60 Vbeta and 13 Jbeta primers. Repertoires were generated with immunoSEQ multiplex PCR, while TCRdb's copy carries only in-frame clones and drops some. This sample carries some 55,000 clones, with roughly 12% going to the ten biggest clones. This TCR derives from a man in his late teens or twenties in good health and CMV-seropositive. Specimen: PBMCs.

CDR3 residues: CASSVGVMDWGGEQYF. CDR3 coding DNA: TGTGCCAGCAGCGTAGGCGTTATGGACTGGGGGGGGGAGCAGTACTTC. This chain connects TRBV9 to TRBJ2-7; 7 bases are shared with TRBD2. Looked up from germline, CDR1 is SGDLS and CDR2 is YYNGEE. The ends lost 0 bases at V and 7 bases at J; junction bases unmatched: 13. CDR3 size: 16 residues.